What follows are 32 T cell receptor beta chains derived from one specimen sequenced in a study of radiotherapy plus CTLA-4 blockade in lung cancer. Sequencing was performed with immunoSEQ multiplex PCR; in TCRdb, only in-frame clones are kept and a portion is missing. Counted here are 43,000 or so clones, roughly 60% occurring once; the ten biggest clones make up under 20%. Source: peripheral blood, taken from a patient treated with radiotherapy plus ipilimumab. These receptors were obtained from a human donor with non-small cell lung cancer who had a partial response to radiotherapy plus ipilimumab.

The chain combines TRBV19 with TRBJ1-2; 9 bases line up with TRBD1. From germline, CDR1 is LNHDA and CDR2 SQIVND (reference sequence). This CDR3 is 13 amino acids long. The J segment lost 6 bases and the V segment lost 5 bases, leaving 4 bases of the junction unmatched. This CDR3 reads CASSYRGPNGYTF. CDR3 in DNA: TGTGCCAGTAGTTACAGGGGGCCGAATGGCTACACCTTC.

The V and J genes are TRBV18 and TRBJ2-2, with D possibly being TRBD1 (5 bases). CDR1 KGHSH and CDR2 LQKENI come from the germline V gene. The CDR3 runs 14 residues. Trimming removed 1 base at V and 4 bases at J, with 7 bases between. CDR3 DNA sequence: TGTGCCAGCTCACCACAAGGGGTCACCGGGGAGCTGTTTTTT. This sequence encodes CASSPQGVTGELFF.

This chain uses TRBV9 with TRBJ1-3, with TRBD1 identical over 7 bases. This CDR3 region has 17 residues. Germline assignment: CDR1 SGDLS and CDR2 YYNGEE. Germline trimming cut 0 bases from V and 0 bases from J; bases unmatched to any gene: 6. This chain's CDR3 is CASSVGGTDRSGNTIYF. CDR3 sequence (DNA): TGTGCCAGCAGCGTAGGCGGGACAGACCGCTCTGGAAACACCATATATTTT. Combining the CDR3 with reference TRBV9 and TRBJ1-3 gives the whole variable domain DSGVTQTPKHLITATGQRVTLRCSPRSGDLSVYWYQQSLDQGLQFLIQYYNGEERAKGNILERFSAQQFPDLHSELNLSSLELGDSALYFCASSVGGTDRSGNTIYFGEGSWLTVV.

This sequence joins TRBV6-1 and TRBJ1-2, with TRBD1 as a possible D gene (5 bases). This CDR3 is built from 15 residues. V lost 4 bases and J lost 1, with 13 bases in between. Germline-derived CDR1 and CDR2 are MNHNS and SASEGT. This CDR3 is CASSVGPAGNYGYTF. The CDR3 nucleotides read TGTGCCAGCAGTGTGGGGCCGGCCGGTAACTATGGCTACACCTTC.

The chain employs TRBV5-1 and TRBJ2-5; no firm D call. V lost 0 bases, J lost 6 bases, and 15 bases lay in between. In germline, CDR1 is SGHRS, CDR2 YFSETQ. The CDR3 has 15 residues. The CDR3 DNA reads TGCGCCAGCAGCTTGGCCCCGGGTGCTGTGCAGACCCAGTACTTC. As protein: CASSLAPGAVQTQYF.

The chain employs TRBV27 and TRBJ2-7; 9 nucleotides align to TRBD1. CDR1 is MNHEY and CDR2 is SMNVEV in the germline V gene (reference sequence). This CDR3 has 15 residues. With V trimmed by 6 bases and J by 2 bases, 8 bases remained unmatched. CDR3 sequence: CASRAGQGNPYEQYF. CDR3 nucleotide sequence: TGTGCCAGCAGGGCAGGACAGGGGAACCCCTACGAGCAGTACTTC.

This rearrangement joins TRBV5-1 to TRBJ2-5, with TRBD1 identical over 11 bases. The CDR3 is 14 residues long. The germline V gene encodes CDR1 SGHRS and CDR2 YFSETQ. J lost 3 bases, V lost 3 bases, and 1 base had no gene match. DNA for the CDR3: TGCGCCAGCAGCTGGGGACAGGGGGAAGAGACCCAGTACTTC. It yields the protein CASSWGQGEETQYF.

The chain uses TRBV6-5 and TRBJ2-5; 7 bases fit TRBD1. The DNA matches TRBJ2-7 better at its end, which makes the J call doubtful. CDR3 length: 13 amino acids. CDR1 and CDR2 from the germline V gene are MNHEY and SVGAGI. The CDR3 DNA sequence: TGTGCCAGCAGTCAGGGGACAGACTACGAGCAGTACTTC. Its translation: CASSQGTDYEQYF.

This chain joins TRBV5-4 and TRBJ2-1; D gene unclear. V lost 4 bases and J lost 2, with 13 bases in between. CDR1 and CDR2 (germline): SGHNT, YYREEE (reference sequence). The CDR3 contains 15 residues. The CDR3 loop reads CASSANQLAYNEQFF. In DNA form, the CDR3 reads TGTGCCAGCAGCGCCAACCAGCTAGCCTACAATGAGCAGTTCTTC.

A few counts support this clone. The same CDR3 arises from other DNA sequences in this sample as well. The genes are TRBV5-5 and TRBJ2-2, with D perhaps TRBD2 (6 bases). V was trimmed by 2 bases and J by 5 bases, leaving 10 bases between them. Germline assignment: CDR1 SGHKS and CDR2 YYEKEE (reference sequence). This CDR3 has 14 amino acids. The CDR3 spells CASSLVAGTGELFF. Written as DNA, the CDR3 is TGTGCCAGCAGCTTAGTCGCGGGGACCGGGGAGCTGTTTTTT.

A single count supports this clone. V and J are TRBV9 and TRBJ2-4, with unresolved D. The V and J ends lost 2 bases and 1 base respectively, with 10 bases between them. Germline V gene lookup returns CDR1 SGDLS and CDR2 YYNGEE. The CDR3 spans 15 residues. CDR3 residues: CASSVSESAKNIQYF. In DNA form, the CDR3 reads TGTGCCAGCAGCGTGTCAGAATCGGCCAAAAACATTCAGTACTTC.

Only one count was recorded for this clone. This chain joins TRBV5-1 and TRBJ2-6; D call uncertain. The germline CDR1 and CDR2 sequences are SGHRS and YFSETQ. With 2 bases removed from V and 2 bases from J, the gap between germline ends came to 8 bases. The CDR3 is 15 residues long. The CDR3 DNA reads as TGCGCCAGCAGCTTAACAGCAGCTGGGGCCAACGTCCTGACTTTC. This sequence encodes CASSLTAAGANVLTF.

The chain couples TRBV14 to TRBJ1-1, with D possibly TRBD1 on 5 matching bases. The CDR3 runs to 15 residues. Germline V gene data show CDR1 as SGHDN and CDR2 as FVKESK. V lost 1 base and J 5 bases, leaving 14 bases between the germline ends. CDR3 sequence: CASSQGRGRRTEAFF. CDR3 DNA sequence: TGTGCCAGCAGCCAAGGAAGGGGAAGGCGGACTGAAGCTTTCTTT.

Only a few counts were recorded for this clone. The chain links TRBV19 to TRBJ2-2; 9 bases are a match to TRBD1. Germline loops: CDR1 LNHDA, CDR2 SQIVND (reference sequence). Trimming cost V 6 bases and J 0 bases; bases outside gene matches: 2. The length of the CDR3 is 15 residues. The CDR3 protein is CASRRQGANTGELFF. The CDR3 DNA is TGTGCCAGTAGAAGACAGGGGGCGAACACCGGGGAGCTGTTTTTT.

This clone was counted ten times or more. CDR3 sequence reads: CASRGGETQYF. The CDR3 DNA reads as TGTGCCAGTAGGGGGGGGGAGACCCAGTACTTC. V is TRBV19 and J is TRBJ2-5; 7 nucleotides line up with TRBD2. With V trimmed by 6 bases and J by 5 bases, 0 bases remained unmatched. This CDR3 has 11 residues. Germline lookup yields CDR1 LNHDA and CDR2 SQIVND (reference sequence).

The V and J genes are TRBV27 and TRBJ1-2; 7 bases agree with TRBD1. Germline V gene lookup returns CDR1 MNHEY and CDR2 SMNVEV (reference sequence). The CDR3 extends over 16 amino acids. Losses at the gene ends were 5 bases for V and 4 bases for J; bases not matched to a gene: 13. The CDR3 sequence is CASSPDRGGALYGYTF. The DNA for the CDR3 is TGTGCCAGCAGTCCCGATCGAGGGGGCGCTCTCTATGGCTACACCTTC.

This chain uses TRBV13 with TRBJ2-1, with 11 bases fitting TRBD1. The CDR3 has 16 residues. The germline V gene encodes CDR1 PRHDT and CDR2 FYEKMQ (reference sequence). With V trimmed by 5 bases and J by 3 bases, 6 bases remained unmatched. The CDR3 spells CASSPRGTGGYNEQFF. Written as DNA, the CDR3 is TGTGCCAGCAGCCCCAGAGGGACAGGGGGCTACAATGAGCAGTTCTTC.

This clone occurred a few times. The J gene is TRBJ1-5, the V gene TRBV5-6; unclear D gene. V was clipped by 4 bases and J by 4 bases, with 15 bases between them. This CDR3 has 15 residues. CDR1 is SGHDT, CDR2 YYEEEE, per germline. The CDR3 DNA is TGTGCCAGCAGCGCGGAATCTTACTCAAATCAGCCCCAGCATTTT. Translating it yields CASSAESYSNQPQHF. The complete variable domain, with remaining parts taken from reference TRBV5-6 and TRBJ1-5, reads DAGVTQSPTHLIKTRGQQVTLRCSPKSGHDTVSWYQQALGQGPQFIFQYYEEEERQRGNFPDRFSGHQFPNYSSELNVNALLLGDSALYLCASSAESYSNQPQHFGDGTRLSIL.

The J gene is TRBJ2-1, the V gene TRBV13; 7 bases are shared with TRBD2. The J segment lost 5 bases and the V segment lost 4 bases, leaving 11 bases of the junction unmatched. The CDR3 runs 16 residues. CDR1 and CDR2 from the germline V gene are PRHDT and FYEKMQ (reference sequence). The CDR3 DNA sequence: TGTGCCAGCAGCTGGAGTTTAGCGGGTCCCAACAATGAGCAGTTCTTC. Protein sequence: CASSWSLAGPNNEQFF.

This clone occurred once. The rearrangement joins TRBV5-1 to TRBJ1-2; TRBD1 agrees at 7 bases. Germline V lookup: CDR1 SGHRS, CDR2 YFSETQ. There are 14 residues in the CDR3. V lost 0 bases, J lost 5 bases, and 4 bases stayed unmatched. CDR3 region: CASSLGPGQYGYTF. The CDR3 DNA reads TGCGCCAGCAGCTTGGGTCCGGGACAGTATGGCTACACCTTC.

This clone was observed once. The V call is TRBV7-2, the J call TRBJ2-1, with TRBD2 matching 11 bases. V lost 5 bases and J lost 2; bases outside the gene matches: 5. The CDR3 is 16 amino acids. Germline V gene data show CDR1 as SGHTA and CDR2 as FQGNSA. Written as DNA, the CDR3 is TGTGCCAGCAGCCTCACTAGCGGGGGTCCCTACAATGAGCAGTTCTTC. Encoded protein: CASSLTSGGPYNEQFF.

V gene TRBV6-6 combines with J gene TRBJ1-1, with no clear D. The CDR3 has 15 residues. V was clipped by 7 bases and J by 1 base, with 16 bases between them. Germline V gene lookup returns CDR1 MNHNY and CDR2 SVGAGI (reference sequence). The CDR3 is CASNPFVLGNTEAFF. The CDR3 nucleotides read TGTGCCAGCAACCCTTTCGTCCTAGGGAACACTGAAGCTTTCTTT.

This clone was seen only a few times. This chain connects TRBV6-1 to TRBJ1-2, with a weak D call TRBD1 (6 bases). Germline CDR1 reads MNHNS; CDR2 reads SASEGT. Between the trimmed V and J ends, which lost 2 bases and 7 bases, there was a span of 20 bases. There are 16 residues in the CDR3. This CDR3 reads CASSEWSDLLGGGYTF. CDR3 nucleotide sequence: TGTGCCAGCAGTGAATGGTCGGACCTTTTAGGGGGTGGCTACACCTTC.

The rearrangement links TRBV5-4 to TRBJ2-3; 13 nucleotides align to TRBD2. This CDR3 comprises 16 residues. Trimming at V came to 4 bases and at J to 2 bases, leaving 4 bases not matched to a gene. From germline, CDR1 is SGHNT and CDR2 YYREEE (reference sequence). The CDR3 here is CASSQGLAGNTDTQYF. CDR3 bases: TGTGCCAGCAGCCAGGGACTAGCGGGGAACACAGATACGCAGTATTTT.

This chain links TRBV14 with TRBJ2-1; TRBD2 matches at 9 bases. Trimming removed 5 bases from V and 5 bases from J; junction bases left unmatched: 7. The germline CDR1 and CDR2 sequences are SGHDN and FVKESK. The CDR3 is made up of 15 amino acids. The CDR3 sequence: CASSSSGGPNNEQFF. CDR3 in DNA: TGTGCCAGCAGCTCAAGCGGGGGGCCTAACAATGAGCAGTTCTTC.

This CDR3 reads CASSLGTGARNTEAFF. CDR3 DNA sequence: TGTGCCAGCAGCTTAGGGACAGGGGCCCGGAACACTGAAGCTTTCTTT. V usage is TRBV7-9 and J usage is TRBJ1-1; 9 bases are shared with TRBD1. Trimming cost V 1 base and J 1 base; bases outside gene matches: 4. The CDR3 runs to 16 residues. Germline loops: CDR1 SEHNR, CDR2 FQNEAQ (reference sequence).

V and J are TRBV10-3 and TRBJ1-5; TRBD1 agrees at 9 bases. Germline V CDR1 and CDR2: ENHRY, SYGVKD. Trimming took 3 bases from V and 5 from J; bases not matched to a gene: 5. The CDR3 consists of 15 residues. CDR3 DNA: TGTGCCATCAGTGACATGGGACAGGGACATCAGCCCCAGCATTTT. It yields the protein CAISDMGQGHQPQHF.

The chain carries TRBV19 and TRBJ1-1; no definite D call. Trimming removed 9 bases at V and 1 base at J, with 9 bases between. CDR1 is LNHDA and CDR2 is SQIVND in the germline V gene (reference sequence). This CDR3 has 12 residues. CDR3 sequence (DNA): TGTGCCAGCCAAACGGGGAACACTGAAGCTTTCTTT. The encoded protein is CASQTGNTEAFF.

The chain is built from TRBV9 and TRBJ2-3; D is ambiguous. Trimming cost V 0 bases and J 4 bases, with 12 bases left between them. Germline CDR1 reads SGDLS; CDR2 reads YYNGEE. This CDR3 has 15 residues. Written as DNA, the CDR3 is TGTGCCAGCAGCGTAGCTGGTACAGCCTCAGATACGCAGTATTTT. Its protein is CASSVAGTASDTQYF.

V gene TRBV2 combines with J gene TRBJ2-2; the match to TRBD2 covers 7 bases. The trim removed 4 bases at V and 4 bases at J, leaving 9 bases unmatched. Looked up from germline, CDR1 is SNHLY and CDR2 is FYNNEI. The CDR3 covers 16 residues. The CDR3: CASSVRAGPFTGELFF. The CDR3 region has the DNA TGTGCCAGCAGTGTTCGAGCGGGACCCTTCACCGGGGAGCTGTTTTTT.

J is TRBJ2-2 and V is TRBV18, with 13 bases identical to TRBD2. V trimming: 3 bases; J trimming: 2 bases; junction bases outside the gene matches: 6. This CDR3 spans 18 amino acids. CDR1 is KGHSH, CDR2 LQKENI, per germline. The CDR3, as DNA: TGTGCCAGCTCACCTCCGGGACTAGCGGGGATAAACACCGGGGAGCTGTTTTTT. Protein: CASSPPGLAGINTGELFF. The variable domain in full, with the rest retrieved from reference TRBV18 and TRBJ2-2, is NAGVMQNPRHLVRRRGQEARLRCSPMKGHSHVYWYRQLPEEGLKFMVYLQKENIIDESGMPKERFSAEFPKEGPSILRIQQVVRGDSAAYFCASSPPGLAGINTGELFFGEGSRLTVL.

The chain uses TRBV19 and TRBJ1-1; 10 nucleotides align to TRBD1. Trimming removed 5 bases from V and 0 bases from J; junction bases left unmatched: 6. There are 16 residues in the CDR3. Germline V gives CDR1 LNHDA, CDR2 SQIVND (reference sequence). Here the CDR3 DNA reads TGTGCCAGTAGTCCGACAGGGGGCAGCATGAACACTGAAGCTTTCTTT. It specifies CASSPTGGSMNTEAFF.